The entry below gives a single T cell receptor (beta chain) sequence along with its context. Within the sample, other DNA sequences also encode this same CDR3. The data stem from a study of blood T cell repertoires in COVID-19. Study-wide context: Samples representing acute and convalescent COVID-19 were sourced from the United States, Italy and Spain.

From germline, CDR1 is SEHNR and CDR2 FQNEAQ (reference sequence). This CDR3 region has 11 residues. V gave up 5 bases and J gave up 5 bases, with 4 bases separating them. TCRdb's table, derived via immunoSEQ multiplex PCR, lists solely in-frame clones and lacks some. This sample yields some 320,000 clones, of which about nine tenths are seen a single time; over 8.5% belongs to the top ten. The sequenced sample was peripheral blood. The V and J genes are TRBV7-9 and TRBJ2-1, with D hard to call. This TCR derives from a woman in her thirties with COVID-19, enrolled during active disease. CDR3 nucleotides: TGTGCCAGCAGCCCGGACAATGAGCAGTTCTTC. The encoded protein is CASSPDNEQFF.